This T cell receptor beta chain was captured by sequencing in a study of control samples from healthy donors and cancer patients. With V trimmed by 4 bases and J by 4 bases, 3 bases remained unmatched. This CDR3 has 14 residues. Germline V gene data show CDR1 as SGHRS and CDR2 as YFSETQ. Here immunoSEQ multiplex PCR was the method, and the copy in TCRdb shows in-frame clones only, minus some. In the table there are 85,000 to 90,000 clones, around nine tenths of which are singletons. This clone appeared a few times. Other DNA sequences within the sample encode an identical CDR3. The sequenced sample consisted of blood. The chain couples TRBV5-1 to TRBJ2-5; 11 bases align to TRBD2. The receptor comes from a young man in good health. The CDR3 DNA reads TGCGCCAGCAGCCTCGGGACTAGCGGAGAGACCCAGTACTTC. It translates to CASSLGTSGETQYF.